The clone carrying this TCR beta chain was counted ten times or more. Its antigen is unknown. The CDR3 totals 15 residues. Germline V CDR1 and CDR2: SGHTA, FQGNSA. Germline trimming cut 5 bases from V and 4 bases from J; bases unmatched to any gene: 9. Not enrolled were patients with uncontrolled infection, other autoimmune disease, pregnancy or lactation. Used for diagnoses were clinical symptoms, serum thyroxine and TRAb, thyroid ultrasound and orbital computed tomography. Amplified TCR beta CDR3 regions derived from RNA transcripts. In the first-round RT-PCR of the TCR CDR3, the HTBI primer set was used. TCRdb processed the multiplex PCR reads anew with MiXCR; each CDR3 protein has one entry. Of about 500,000 distinct CDR3 sequences in the sample, roughly 17% were seen once. The sample is drawn from a study of T cells in Graves' hyperthyroidism and ophthalmopathy. Notes on the study in general: The model made its ophthalmopathy prediction, and onset followed a median approximately 6 months later. Peripheral blood also featured most of the thyroid clonotypes expanded above 0.001.

V is TRBV7-2 and J is TRBJ1-2; 8 bases align to TRBD1. The specimen was blood. The clonotype originates from a young woman with Graves' hyperthyroidism. This CDR3 reads CASSLIRGPGYGYTF. Written as DNA, the CDR3 is TGTGCCAGCAGCCTCATCAGGGGGCCTGGCTATGGCTACACCTTC.